Listed below are T cell receptor beta chains from one sample, sequenced in a study of cytomegalovirus exposure and HLA in healthy donors. Method: immunoSEQ multiplex PCR; TCRdb's copy keeps in-frame clones and lacks some. The sample contains more than 85,000 clones, approximately 89% of which appear only once. Source material: PBMCs. These receptors all come from a woman under 30 in good health and CMV-seronegative. CDR3s include the opening cysteine and the closing phenylalanine or tryptophan. The order of the fields is D gene, V gene, J gene, clone size, CDR3 DNA, CDR3 protein. D genes are given only for firm matches. Not all rows give a size; the values are once, few, many and, for expanded clones, a class.

TRBD2	TRBV28	TRBJ2-1	-	TGTGCCAGCAGTTCCATACTAGCGGGGGGGCGAAGTGAGCAGTTCTTC	CASSSILAGGRSEQFF
TRBD2	TRBV4-2	TRBJ2-2	-	TGTGCCAGCAGCCAACGGACTAGCGGGGGGGCTCCGACCGGGGAGCTGTTTTTT	CASSQRTSGGAPTGELFF
-	TRBV10-2	TRBJ2-7	-	TGCGCCAGCAGTGAGGGGGAGATCAACGAGCAGTACTTC	CASSEGEINEQYF
TRBD1	TRBV15	TRBJ2-7	-	TGTGCCACCAGCGGAAGCCTTAGGACAGGGGAGATCTACGAGCAGTACTTC	CATSGSLRTGEIYEQYF
-	TRBV6-5	TRBJ2-7	-	TGTGCCAGCAGTTTCGGAGGCTACGAGCAGTACTTC	CASSFGGYEQYF
-	TRBV5-4	TRBJ2-4	-	TGTGCCAGCAGCTTACAATTAGCCAAAAACATTCAGTACTTC	CASSLQLAKNIQYF
-	TRBV5-1	TRBJ2-7	-	TGCGCCAGCAGCTTACAGGGTTACGAGCAGTACTTC	CASSLQGYEQYF
-	TRBV29-1	TRBJ2-5	-	TGCAGCGTTGGGAGGAGTCAAGAGACCCAGTACTTC	CSVGRSQETQYF
-	TRBV10-3	TRBJ2-7	-	TGTGCCATCAGTGGTCGGACAGACTCCTACGAGCAGTACTTC	CAISGRTDSYEQYF
TRBD2	TRBV6-5	TRBJ2-3	-	TGTGCCAGCAGACAACTAGCGGGGGGTACAGATACGCAGTATTTT	CASRQLAGGTDTQYF
TRBD1	TRBV29-1	TRBJ1-2	-	TGCAGCCATCCCCCGGACAGGGGACATGGCTACACCTTC	CSHPPDRGHGYTF
-	TRBV15	TRBJ1-2	-	TGTGCCACCAGCCCCAGGGCGGGACGGCAAGATTATGGCTACACCTTC	CATSPRAGRQDYGYTF
TRBD2	TRBV4-3	TRBJ2-5	-	TGCGCCAGCAGTGGACTAGCGGGGCAAGAGACCCAGTACTTC	CASSGLAGQETQYF
TRBD1	TRBV5-1	TRBJ1-2	-	TGCGCCAGCAGCGAACAACAGGGGTTTCGGTATGGCTACACCTTC	CASSEQQGFRYGYTF
-	TRBV30	TRBJ2-5	-	TGTGCCTGGGAAACAGGTCACCAAGAGACCCAGTACTTC	CAWETGHQETQYF
-	TRBV27	TRBJ1-1	-	TGTGCCAGCAGTTTGTACAGGTTAGACACTGAAGCTTTCTTT	CASSLYRLDTEAFF
-	TRBV4-1	TRBJ1-1	-	TGCGCCAGCAGCCAAGTATCAGGGCCGAACACTGAAGCTTTCTTT	CASSQVSGPNTEAFF
-	TRBV19	TRBJ1-6	-	TGTGCCAGTAGTCGGGGGGGTAATTCACCCCTCCACTTT	CASSRGGNSPLHF
TRBD2	TRBV5-1	TRBJ2-7	-	TGCGCCAGCAGCGAAGCAGTTCTAGCGGGAGGAAGGGACGAGCAGTACTTC	CASSEAVLAGGRDEQYF
TRBD2	TRBV5-4	TRBJ2-4	once	TGTGCCAGCAGCTCCATGATTCTAGCGGGGGGAGCCAAAAACATTCAGTACTTC	CASSSMILAGGAKNIQYF
-	TRBV7-2	TRBJ2-7	-	TGTGCCAGCAGCTTATTCCTAGCCCCCAACGAGCAGTACTTC	CASSLFLAPNEQYF
-	TRBV11-2	TRBJ2-7	-	TGTGCCAGCAGCTTACAATCATCCGGAGGAATTTCCTACGAGCAGTACTTC	CASSLQSSGGISYEQYF
TRBD2	TRBV7-2	TRBJ2-3	-	TGTGCCAGCAGCTTAGCGGGGGGGTCCGCAGATACGCAGTATTTT	CASSLAGGSADTQYF
TRBD1	TRBV19	TRBJ1-4	-	TGTGCAACACAAGACGGGACAGTTAATGAAAAACTGTTTTTT	CATQDGTVNEKLFF